The 24 T cell receptor beta chains listed next were all sequenced from one sample in a study of shared clonotypes between healthy human individuals. The assay was immunoSEQ multiplex PCR, and TCRdb's table has in-frame clones only and misses some. Here the sample spans 300,000 to 350,000 clones, 70% to 75% being singletons. Source material: memory CD4+ T cells sorted from blood. Subset defined: CD45RA-negative fraction. The source of these receptors is a man aged 25 to 40 in good health.

The chain is built from TRBV6-6 and TRBJ2-1; D is unresolved. Trimming pared 0 bases from V and 4 bases from J, leaving 4 bases between. This CDR3 is built from 13 residues. Germline CDR1 reads MNHNY; CDR2 reads SVGAGI (reference sequence). For the CDR3, the DNA is TGTGCCAGCAGTTACTCAAGGTACAATGAGCAGTTCTTC. Amino acid sequence: CASSYSRYNEQFF.

Turning to this clone: Since a far larger clone is one base different, this is likely a read error. The sample contains more than one DNA sequence encoding this CDR3. The gene calls are TRBV20-1 and TRBJ2-1; D is ambiguous. Germline V gene sequence: CDR1 DFQATT, CDR2 SNEGSKA (reference sequence). Between the trimmed V and J ends, which lost 2 bases and 4 bases, there was a span of 3 bases. The length of the CDR3 is 11 residues. CDR3 bases: TGCAGTGCTAGACAATACAATGAGCAGTTCTTC. Its translation is CSARQYNEQFF.

The rearrangement joins TRBV7-8 to TRBJ2-3, with TRBD2 as a possible D gene (5 bases). CDR3 length: 16 amino acids. V lost 0 bases to trimming and J lost 3 bases, with 13 bases between them. Germline assignment: CDR1 SGHVS and CDR2 FQNEAQ. CDR3 protein: CASSLARAPTTDTQYF. CDR3 nucleotide sequence: TGTGCCAGCAGCTTAGCGAGGGCCCCGACAACAGATACGCAGTATTTT.

This chain uses TRBV30 with TRBJ2-5; D gene unclear. Germline lookup yields CDR1 GTSNPN and CDR2 SVGIG (reference sequence). Trimming pared 0 bases from V and 3 bases from J, leaving 5 bases between. This CDR3 contains 12 residues. CDR3 DNA: TGTGCCTGGAGTGTACGAAAAGAGACCCAGTACTTC. Residues: CAWSVRKETQYF. Using reference TRBV30 and TRBJ2-5 for the parts outside the CDR3, the full variable domain is SQTIHQWPATLVQPVGSPLSLECTVEGTSNPNLYWYRQAAGRGLQLLFYSVGIGQISSEVPQNLSASRPQDRQFILSSKKLLLSDSGFYLCAWSVRKETQYFGPGTRLLVL.

This clone has only a few counts. The chain has TRBV14 and TRBJ1-1, with D possibly matching TRBD1 (5 bases). The CDR3 spans 13 residues. With 5 bases removed from V and 10 bases from J, the gap between germline ends came to 17 bases. Germline V lookup: CDR1 SGHDN, CDR2 FVKESK. The CDR3: CASSTWGWGGAFF. The CDR3 DNA sequence: TGTGCCAGCAGCACTTGGGGCTGGGGTGGAGCTTTCTTT.

This clone was seen only a few times. The chain couples TRBV27 to TRBJ2-1; 8 bases are a match to TRBD2. This CDR3 contains 14 residues. The ends lost 6 bases at V and 6 bases at J; junction bases unmatched: 7. CDR1 MNHEY and CDR2 SMNVEV come from the germline V gene (reference sequence). CDR3 nucleotide sequence: TGTGCCAGCAGAGCGGGAGTTACTTTCAATGAGCAGTTCTTC. Protein sequence: CASRAGVTFNEQFF.

The rearrangement uses TRBV14 and TRBJ2-1; 8 nucleotides match TRBD2. The germline CDR1 and CDR2 sequences are SGHDN and FVKESK. Unmatched junction bases numbered 13, after V lost 3 bases and J lost 6 bases. This CDR3 is 17 amino acids long. CDR3 DNA sequence: TGTGCCAGCAGCCAGACTGACGGGAGGGCCTTGGCCAATGAGCAGTTCTTC. This codes for CASSQTDGRALANEQFF. The full variable domain, in which reference TRBV14 and TRBJ2-1 provide the parts outside the CDR3, is EAGVTQFPSHSVIEKGQTVTLRCDPISGHDNLYWYRRVMGKEIKFLLHFVKESKQDESGMPNNRFLAERTGGTYSTLKVQPAELEDSGVYFCASSQTDGRALANEQFFGPGTRLTVL.

This clone was observed at least ten times. The chain uses TRBV2 and TRBJ1-1, with 8 bases that match TRBD1. The CDR3 runs to 15 residues. The V gene end was trimmed by 7 bases and the J gene end by 5 bases; junction bases not matched to a gene: 12. Germline CDR1 SNHLY, CDR2 FYNNEI. The CDR3: CASKGQGAGSTEAFF. CDR3 bases: TGTGCCAGCAAGGGCCAGGGGGCGGGTAGTACTGAAGCTTTCTTT.

The chain employs TRBV6-6 and TRBJ2-1; a possible D gene is TRBD2 (5 bases). This CDR3 has 12 residues. In germline, CDR1 is MNHNY, CDR2 SVGAGI (reference sequence). Trimming left V 5 bases short and J 8 bases short, with 10 bases between. The CDR3 loop reads CASSGELDEQFF. The DNA of the CDR3 is TGTGCCAGCAGTGGGGAGTTGGATGAGCAGTTCTTC.

This clone occurred a few times. This chain joins TRBV28 and TRBJ1-5, with D perhaps TRBD1 (5 bases). Germline assignment: CDR1 MDHEN and CDR2 SYDVKM. V shed 6 bases and J shed 5 bases, with 17 bases lying between them. The CDR3 runs 15 residues. The CDR3 here is CASRTVIHGHQPQHF. As DNA, the CDR3 is TGTGCCAGCAGGACAGTGATTCATGGCCATCAGCCCCAGCATTTT.

About this clone itself: Additional DNA sequences in this sample encode the identical CDR3. V gene TRBV28 combines with J gene TRBJ1-5; possibly TRBD1 for D (5 bases). The V gene's germline CDR1 is MDHEN and CDR2 SYDVKM. The CDR3 runs 14 residues. Trimming left V 5 bases short and J 0 bases short, with 8 bases between. The DNA of the CDR3 is TGTGCCAGCAGTACCGGGGGTAGCAATCAGCCCCAGCATTTT. It yields the protein CASSTGGSNQPQHF.

This rearrangement joins TRBV11-2 to TRBJ2-3; D is perhaps TRBD2 (5 bases). Between the trimmed V and J ends, which lost 1 base and 3 bases, there was a span of 5 bases. The CDR3 consists of 13 residues. From germline, CDR1 is SGHAT and CDR2 FQNNGV. The CDR3 nucleotides read TGTGCCAGCAGCTTAGGGACTACAGATACGCAGTATTTT. Translated, it gives CASSLGTTDTQYF.

The rearrangement joins TRBV28 to TRBJ1-4; weak D call: TRBD1 (5 bases). The length of the CDR3 is 15 residues. Trimming left V 1 base short and J 0 bases short, with 6 bases between. Germline values: CDR1 MDHEN, CDR2 SYDVKM. In DNA, the CDR3 is TGTGCCAGCAGTTTATTGGGGGCAACTAATGAAAAACTGTTTTTT. Amino acids: CASSLLGATNEKLFF.

The chain has TRBV5-5 and TRBJ1-2; 7 positions match TRBD1. The CDR3 has 14 residues. After removal of 4 bases from V and 9 bases from J, the junction contained 12 bases not matched to a gene. The germline CDR1 and CDR2 sequences are SGHKS and YYEKEE (reference sequence). The chain's CDR3 is CASSPGDSSRSYTF. The CDR3 region has the DNA TGTGCCAGCAGCCCAGGGGACAGTTCGAGGAGCTACACCTTC.

The rearrangement uses TRBV30 and TRBJ1-1; no definite D call. CDR1 and CDR2 from the germline V gene are GTSNPN and SVGIG (reference sequence). V lost 5 bases to trimming and J lost 6 bases, with 10 bases between them. This CDR3 region has 11 residues. The CDR3 protein is CAWDLLAEAFF. CDR3 DNA: TGTGCCTGGGACCTTCTGGCTGAAGCTTTCTTT.

The chain's CDR3 is CASSLAAGSSYNEQFF. CDR3 DNA sequence: TGCGCCAGCAGCTTGGCAGCGGGTAGCTCCTACAATGAGCAGTTCTTC. The V gene is TRBV5-1, the J gene TRBJ2-1, with TRBD2 as a possible D gene (6 bases). Trimming took 0 bases from V and 0 from J, leaving 10 bases between them. This CDR3 has 16 residues. Looked up from germline, CDR1 is SGHRS and CDR2 is YFSETQ.

This chain joins TRBV5-1 and TRBJ2-3; no clear D. V was pared by 0 bases and J by 7 bases, with 12 bases between. The CDR3 loop spans 14 amino acids. CDR1 SGHRS and CDR2 YFSETQ come from the germline V gene. The CDR3, as DNA: TGCGCCAGCAGCTTGGAACTGAATCCCCATACGCAGTATTTT. This encodes CASSLELNPHTQYF.

The chain couples TRBV5-1 to TRBJ1-2, with D perhaps TRBD1 (6 bases). V was cut by 0 bases and J by 8 bases, with 11 bases left in between. The CDR3 is 13 residues long. Germline CDR1 is SGHRS and CDR2 is YFSETQ. This CDR3 reads CASSLAGVTGYTF. In nucleotides, the CDR3 is TGCGCCAGCAGCTTGGCAGGGGTAACGGGCTACACCTTC.

This chain connects TRBV2 to TRBJ1-2; D is perhaps TRBD1 (5 bases). CDR1 is SNHLY, CDR2 FYNNEI, per germline. The CDR3 length is 15 residues. V shed 4 bases and J shed 7 bases, with 19 bases lying between them. For the CDR3, the DNA is TGTGCCAGCAGTGGAGAACAGGCCCCGCGACTTGGCTACACCTTC. This gives the protein CASSGEQAPRLGYTF.

This clone was detected only a few times. The V and J genes are TRBV7-9 and TRBJ2-1, with 7 bases fitting TRBD2. V was clipped by 0 bases and J by 5 bases; unmatched bases: 4. Germline-derived CDR1 and CDR2 are SEHNR and FQNEAQ (reference sequence). The length of the CDR3 is 15 residues. The CDR3 DNA reads as TGTGCCAGCAGCTTAGCGCTACTAGCGAACAATGAGCAGTTCTTC. Its protein is CASSLALLANNEQFF.

This rearrangement joins TRBV7-2 to TRBJ2-3; D gene ambiguous. The CDR3 runs to 12 residues. Looked up from germline, CDR1 is SGHTA and CDR2 is FQGNSA. V was pared by 5 bases and J by 2 bases, with 5 bases between. For the CDR3, the DNA is TGTGCCAGCAGCCCTAACACAGATACGCAGTATTTT. This encodes CASSPNTDTQYF.

The J gene is TRBJ2-5, the V gene TRBV5-4; D gene unclear. The V end lost 4 bases, the J end lost 3 bases, and 7 bases lay between the germline ends. The CDR3 runs to 12 residues. Germline V gene sequence: CDR1 SGHNT, CDR2 YYREEE (reference sequence). The CDR3 protein is CASSLNKETQYF. CDR3 DNA: TGTGCCAGCAGCCTGAACAAAGAGACCCAGTACTTC.

This clone showed up just a few times. This chain joins TRBV6-6 and TRBJ1-2, with 7 positions matching TRBD1. J lost 5 bases, V lost 5 bases, and 5 bases had no gene match. Germline-derived CDR1 and CDR2 are MNHNY and SVGAGI (reference sequence). The CDR3 runs to 13 residues. The CDR3 region is CASSGRQGYGYTF. The CDR3 DNA reads TGTGCCAGCAGTGGAAGACAGGGTTATGGCTACACCTTC.

This clone was seen only a few times. This chain connects TRBV7-8 to TRBJ2-1, with TRBD1 matching 7 bases. Germline CDR1 reads SGHVS; CDR2 reads FQNEAQ. With V trimmed by 3 bases and J by 0 bases, 8 bases remained unmatched. There are 17 residues in the CDR3. CDR3 DNA sequence: TGTGCCAGCAGCTTCAGACAGGGAAGGAGCTCCTACAATGAGCAGTTCTTC. It is translated as CASSFRQGRSSYNEQFF. Looking up the rest from reference TRBV7-8 and TRBJ2-1 gives the full variable domain: GAGVSQSPRYKVAKRGQDVALRCDPISGHVSLFWYQQALGQGPEFLTYFQNEAQLDKSGLPSDRFFAERPEGSVSTLKIQRTQQEDSAVYLCASSFRQGRSSYNEQFFGPGTRLTVL.